The 5 T cell receptor beta chains given below trace back to one sample, sequenced in a study of shared clonotypes between healthy human individuals. Positive CCR7 selection of CD45RO-negative cells yielded the naive CD8 cells, and terminally differentiated effector memory CD45RA+ cells were excluded. Clones were read by immunoSEQ multiplex PCR, and TCRdb kept only the in-frame ones, dropping some. Of more than 500,000 clones listed, around 96% are singletons. Sequenced: naive CD8+ T cells sorted from blood. These receptor sequences come from a woman aged 25-40 years in good health.

This CDR3 reads CASSRGSSGKNYEQYF. Here the CDR3 DNA reads TGTGCCAGCAGTCGGGGCTCTAGCGGGAAGAACTACGAGCAGTACTTC. The chain links TRBV27 to TRBJ2-7; 9 nucleotides line up with TRBD2. Germline-derived CDR1 and CDR2 are MNHEY and SMNVEV (reference sequence). The V and J ends lost 5 bases and 3 bases, in that order; junction bases with no gene match: 11. This CDR3 is 16 amino acids long.

The gene calls are TRBV2 and TRBJ2-5; perhaps TRBD1 as D (5 bases). Germline V gene sequence: CDR1 SNHLY, CDR2 FYNNEI. The CDR3 runs to 15 residues. V shed 4 bases and J shed 3 bases, with 15 bases lying between them. The CDR3 region is CASSATRAGKETQYF. DNA for the CDR3: TGTGCCAGCAGTGCTACAAGGGCAGGGAAAGAGACCCAGTACTTC.

The rearrangement links TRBV6-1 to TRBJ2-1; D is possibly TRBD1 or TRBD2 (6 bases each). The V gene's germline CDR1 is MNHNS and CDR2 SASEGT. The CDR3 spans 17 residues. Trimming left V 4 bases short and J 5 bases short, with 21 bases between. The CDR3 protein is CASSAIQGGESDNEQFF. Here the CDR3 DNA reads TGTGCCAGCAGTGCGATACAGGGAGGAGAGTCGGACAATGAGCAGTTCTTC.

This chain links TRBV5-4 with TRBJ1-3, with 10 bases fitting TRBD1. This CDR3 has 15 amino acids. J was trimmed by 3 bases and V by 3 bases; bases with no gene match: 3. Germline V CDR1 and CDR2: SGHNT, YYREEE (reference sequence). The CDR3 DNA reads TGTGCCAGCAGCTATGGACAGGGGGGTGGAAACACCATATATTTT. Translation gives CASSYGQGGGNTIYF. The variable domain in full, completed from reference TRBV5-4 and TRBJ1-3, reads ETGVTQSPTHLIKTRGQQVTLRCSSQSGHNTVSWYQQALGQGPQFIFQYYREEENGRGNFPPRFSGLQFPNYSSELNVNALELDDSALYLCASSYGQGGGNTIYFGEGSWLTVV.

This rearrangement joins TRBV14 to TRBJ2-1; 10 bases match TRBD2. There are 13 residues in the CDR3. Germline V gene sequence: CDR1 SGHDN, CDR2 FVKESK. Trimming cost V 8 bases and J 7 bases; bases outside gene matches: 5. CDR3 sequence: CASSSGGPNEQFF. As DNA, the CDR3 is TGTGCCAGCTCTAGCGGGGGCCCTAATGAGCAGTTCTTC.